This TCR beta chain derives from a study of low-dose radiotherapy and immunotherapy resistance in tumors. Study as a whole: Those assigned to Cohort 2 were treated with 1 Gy per fraction every two weeks (13 Gy in total over 26 weeks). Both drugs were delivered intravenously to patients (nivolumab 240 mg every two weeks and ipilimumab 1 mg/kg every six weeks).

Time point meaning: before trial treatment. TRAV and TRBV primers primed cDNA for both TCRalpha and TCRbeta. TCRs underwent 20 PCR cycles of amplification with a constant-region primer and V-primer adapter. It was by in vitro transcription that isolated mRNA was amplified. Each CDR3 protein is one row after TCRdb ran MiXCR on the reads. The sample yields 70,000 to 95,000 distinct CDR3 sequences, 15% to 20% seen once. This clonotype was recorded at least ten times. The CDR3 spans 15 residues. Germline loops: CDR1 KGHSH, CDR2 LQKENI. V shed 6 bases and J shed 3 bases, with 17 bases lying between them. The chain joins TRBV18 to TRBJ1-2; TRBD1 is a possible D gene (6 bases). The sample in question was PBMCs, obtained before treatment. This clonotype was sampled from a male donor with prostate cancer. The CDR3: CASSRGGQIDYGYTF. In DNA, the CDR3 is TGTGCCAGCTCTCGAGGGGGTCAGATTGACTATGGCTACACCTTC.